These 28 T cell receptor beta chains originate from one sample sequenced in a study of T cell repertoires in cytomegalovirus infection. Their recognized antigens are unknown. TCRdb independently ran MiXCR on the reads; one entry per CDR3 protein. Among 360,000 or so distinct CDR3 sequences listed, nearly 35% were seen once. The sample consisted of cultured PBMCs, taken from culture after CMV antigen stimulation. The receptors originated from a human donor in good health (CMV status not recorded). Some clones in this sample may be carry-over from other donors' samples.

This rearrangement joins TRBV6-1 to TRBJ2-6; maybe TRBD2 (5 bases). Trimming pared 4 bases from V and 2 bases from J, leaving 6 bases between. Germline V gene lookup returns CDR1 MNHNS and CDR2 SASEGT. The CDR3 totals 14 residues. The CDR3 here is CASSVGAGANVLTF. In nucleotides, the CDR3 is TGTGCCAGCAGTGTCGGGGCTGGGGCCAACGTCCTGACTTTC.

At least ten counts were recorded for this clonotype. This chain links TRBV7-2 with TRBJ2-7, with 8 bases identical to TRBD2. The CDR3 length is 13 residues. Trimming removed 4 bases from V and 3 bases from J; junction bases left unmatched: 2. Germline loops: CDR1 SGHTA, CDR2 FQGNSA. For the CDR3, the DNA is TGTGCCAGCAGCTCCGGGAGGGGCTACGAGCAGTACGTC. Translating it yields CASSSGRGYEQYV.

CDR3 in DNA: TGTGCCAGCAGTTTACGCAGGGGGGGGGTACAACAGTATTTT. Its protein product is CASSLRRGGVQQYF. V and J are TRBV27 and TRBJ2-3; D may correspond to TRBD1 or TRBD2 (7 bases each). Between the trimmed V and J ends, which lost 2 bases and 12 bases, there was a span of 18 bases. From germline, CDR1 is MNHEY and CDR2 SMNVEV (reference sequence). The CDR3 spans 14 residues.

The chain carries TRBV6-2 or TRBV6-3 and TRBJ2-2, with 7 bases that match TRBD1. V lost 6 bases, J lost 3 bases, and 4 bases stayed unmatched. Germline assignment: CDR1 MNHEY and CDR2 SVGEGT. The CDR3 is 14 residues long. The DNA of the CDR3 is TGTGCCAGCAGCCGACAGGGTGACACCGGGGAGCTGTTTTTT. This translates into CASSRQGDTGELFF.

The CDR3 loop is CASSPDDRTDTQYF. The CDR3, as DNA: TGTGCCAGCAGTCCAGACGATCGCACAGATACGCAGTATTTT. The gene calls are TRBV5-4 and TRBJ2-3; D gene uncertain. Germline loops: CDR1 SGHNT, CDR2 YYREEE (reference sequence). The length of the CDR3 is 14 residues. V gave up 5 bases and J gave up 1 base, with 11 bases separating them.

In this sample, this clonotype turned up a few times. CDR3 region: CASSLAPSGGLGTQYF. CDR3 coding DNA: TGTGCCAGCAGCTTAGCGCCTAGCGGGGGCCTGGGGACCCAGTACTTC. V is TRBV7-2 and J is TRBJ2-5, with 10 positions matching TRBD2. Trimming removed 0 bases from V and 7 bases from J; junction bases left unmatched: 8. Germline lookup yields CDR1 SGHTA and CDR2 FQGNSA. The CDR3 length is 16 residues.

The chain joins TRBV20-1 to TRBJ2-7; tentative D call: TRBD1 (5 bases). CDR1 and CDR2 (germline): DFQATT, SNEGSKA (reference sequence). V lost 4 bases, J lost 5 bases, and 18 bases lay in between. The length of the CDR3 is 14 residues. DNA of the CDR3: TGCAGTGCTACCCACAGGATCCTGGACGACGAGCAGTACTTC. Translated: CSATHRILDDEQYF.

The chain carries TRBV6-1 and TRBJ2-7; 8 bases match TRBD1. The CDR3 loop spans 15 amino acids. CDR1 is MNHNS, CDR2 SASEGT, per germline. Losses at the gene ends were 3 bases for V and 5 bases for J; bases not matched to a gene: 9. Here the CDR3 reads CASSDINRGIDEQYF. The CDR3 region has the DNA TGTGCCAGCAGTGATATCAACAGGGGGATCGACGAGCAGTACTTC.

CDR3 loop: CASSLAGRDSFGYTF. The DNA of the CDR3 is TGTGCCAGCAGCTTAGCTGGCCGGGACAGCTTTGGCTACACCTTC. The chain couples TRBV7-9 to TRBJ1-2, with 7 bases identical to TRBD1. Germline lookup yields CDR1 SEHNR and CDR2 FQNEAQ (reference sequence). With 0 bases clipped from V and 7 bases from J, the junction kept 8 bases outside the gene matches. The CDR3 length is 15 residues.

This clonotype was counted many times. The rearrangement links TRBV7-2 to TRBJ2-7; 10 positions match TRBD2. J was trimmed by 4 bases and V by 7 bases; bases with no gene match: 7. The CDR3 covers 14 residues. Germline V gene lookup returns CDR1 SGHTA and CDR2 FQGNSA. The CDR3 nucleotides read TGTGCCAGCACCCTGACTAGCGGGTCGTACGAGCAGTACTTC. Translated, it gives CASTLTSGSYEQYF.

CDR3 bases: TGCGCCAGCACAGTGCCCGGGGCAGATACGCAGTATTTT. Its protein product is CASTVPGADTQYF. The chain combines TRBV5-1 with TRBJ2-3, with D possibly TRBD2 on 5 matching bases. Germline V gene lookup returns CDR1 SGHRS and CDR2 YFSETQ. Trimming took off 6 bases at V and 4 bases at J, with 12 bases between the two ends. The CDR3 spans 13 residues. The variable domain in full, with the rest retrieved from reference TRBV5-1 and TRBJ2-3, is KAGVTQTPRYLIKTRGQQVTLSCSPISGHRSVSWYQQTPGQGLQFLFEYFSETQRNKGNFPGRFSGRQFSNSRSEMNVSTLELGDSALYLCASTVPGADTQYFGPGTRLTVL.

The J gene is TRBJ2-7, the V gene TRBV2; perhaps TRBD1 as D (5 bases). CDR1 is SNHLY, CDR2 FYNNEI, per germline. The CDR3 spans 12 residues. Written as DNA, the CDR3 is TGTGCTTGCCGTTGGGGCACCTACGAGCAGTACGTC. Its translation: CACRWGTYEQYV.

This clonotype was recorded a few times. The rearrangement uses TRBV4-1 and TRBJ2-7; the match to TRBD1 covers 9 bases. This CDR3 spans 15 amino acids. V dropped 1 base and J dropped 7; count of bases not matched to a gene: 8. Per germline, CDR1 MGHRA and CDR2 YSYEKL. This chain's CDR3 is CASSQVGTGFSEQYF. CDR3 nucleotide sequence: TGCGCCAGCAGCCAAGTAGGGACAGGGTTTAGTGAGCAGTACTTC.

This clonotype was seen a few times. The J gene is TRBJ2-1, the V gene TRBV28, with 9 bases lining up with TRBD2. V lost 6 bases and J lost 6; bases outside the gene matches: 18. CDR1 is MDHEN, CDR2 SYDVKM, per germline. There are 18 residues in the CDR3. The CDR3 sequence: CASSRTRSGSSKRNEQFF. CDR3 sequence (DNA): TGTGCCAGCAGCCGGACTCGTAGCGGGAGTTCAAAGCGCAATGAGCAGTTCTTC.

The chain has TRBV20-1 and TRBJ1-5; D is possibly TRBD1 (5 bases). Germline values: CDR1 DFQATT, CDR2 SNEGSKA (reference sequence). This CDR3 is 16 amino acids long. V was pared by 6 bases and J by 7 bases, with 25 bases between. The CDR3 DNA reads TGCAGTGCGGAATCCTCCGGGACCGGCTTCGGACAGCCCCAGCATTTT. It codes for CSAESSGTGFGQPQHF.

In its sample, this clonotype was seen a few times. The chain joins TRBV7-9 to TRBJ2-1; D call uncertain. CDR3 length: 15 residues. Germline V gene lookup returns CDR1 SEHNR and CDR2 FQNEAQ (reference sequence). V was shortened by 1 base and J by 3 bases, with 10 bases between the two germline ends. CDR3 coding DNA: TGTGCCAGCAGCTTAGAGGGCTTATACTACAATGAGCAGTTCTTC. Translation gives CASSLEGLYYNEQFF.

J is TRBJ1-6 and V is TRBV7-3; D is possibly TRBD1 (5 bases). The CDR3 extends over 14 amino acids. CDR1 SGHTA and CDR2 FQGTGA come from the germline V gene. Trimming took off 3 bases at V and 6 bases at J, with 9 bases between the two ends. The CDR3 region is CASSFGTSNSPLHF. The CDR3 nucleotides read TGTGCCAGCAGCTTTGGGACCTCTAATTCACCCCTCCACTTT.

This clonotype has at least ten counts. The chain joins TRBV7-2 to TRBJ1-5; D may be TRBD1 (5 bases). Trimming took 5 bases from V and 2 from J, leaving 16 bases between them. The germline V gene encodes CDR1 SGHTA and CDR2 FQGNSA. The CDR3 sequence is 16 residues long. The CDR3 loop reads CASSPLGGRGNQPQHF. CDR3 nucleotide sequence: TGTGCCAGCAGCCCTCTTGGGGGAAGAGGCAATCAGCCCCAGCATTTT.

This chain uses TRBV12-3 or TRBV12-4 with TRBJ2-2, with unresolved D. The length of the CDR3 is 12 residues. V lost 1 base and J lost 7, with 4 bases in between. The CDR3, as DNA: TGTGCCAGCAGTTTAGGGATCGGGGAGCTGTTTTTT. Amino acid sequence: CASSLGIGELFF.

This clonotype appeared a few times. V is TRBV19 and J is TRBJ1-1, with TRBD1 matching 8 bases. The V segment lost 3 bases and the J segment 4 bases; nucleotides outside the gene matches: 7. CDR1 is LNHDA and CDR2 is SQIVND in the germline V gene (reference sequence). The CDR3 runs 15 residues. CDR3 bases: TGTGCCAGTAGTATCAGGACAGGGCCGGGCACTGAAGCTTTCTTT. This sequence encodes CASSIRTGPGTEAFF.

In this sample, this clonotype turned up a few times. In DNA form, the CDR3 reads TGTGCCAGCAGGTTGGGTAAGAGCTCCTACGAGCAGTACTTC. Translation gives CASRLGKSSYEQYF. This sequence joins TRBV28 and TRBJ2-7; D gene uncertain. V was trimmed by 6 bases and J by 0 bases, leaving 12 bases between them. The CDR3 runs 14 residues. Germline V gene sequence: CDR1 MDHEN, CDR2 SYDVKM.

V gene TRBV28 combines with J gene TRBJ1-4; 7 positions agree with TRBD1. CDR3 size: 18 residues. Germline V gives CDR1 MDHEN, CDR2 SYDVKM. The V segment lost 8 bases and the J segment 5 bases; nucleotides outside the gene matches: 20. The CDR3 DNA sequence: TGTGCCAGCCGGGTGTGGGCTGAGAAGACAGGGCCCAATGAAAAACTGTTTTTT. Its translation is CASRVWAEKTGPNEKLFF.

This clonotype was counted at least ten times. In DNA form, the CDR3 reads TGTGCCAGCAGCTTAGTACGCAGGGGCCAAGAGACCCAGTACTTC. It yields the protein CASSLVRRGQETQYF. J is TRBJ2-5 and V is TRBV7-9; D may be TRBD1 (6 bases). From germline, CDR1 is SEHNR and CDR2 FQNEAQ (reference sequence). The CDR3 has 15 residues. Trimming left V 1 base short and J 1 base short, with 10 bases between.

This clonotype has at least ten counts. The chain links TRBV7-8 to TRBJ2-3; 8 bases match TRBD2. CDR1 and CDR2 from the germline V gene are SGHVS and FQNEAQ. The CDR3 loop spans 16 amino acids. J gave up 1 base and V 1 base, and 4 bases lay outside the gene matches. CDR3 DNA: TGTGCCAGCAGCTTAGTCGGGAGGGCCCGCACAGATACGCAGTATTTT. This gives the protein CASSLVGRARTDTQYF.

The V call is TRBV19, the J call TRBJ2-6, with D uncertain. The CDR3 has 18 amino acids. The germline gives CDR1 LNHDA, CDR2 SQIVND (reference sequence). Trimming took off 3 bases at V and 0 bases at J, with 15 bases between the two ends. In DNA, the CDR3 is TGTGCCAGTAGTATGGAATCGCTACCCAGCTCTGGGGCCAACGTCCTGACTTTC. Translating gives CASSMESLPSSGANVLTF.

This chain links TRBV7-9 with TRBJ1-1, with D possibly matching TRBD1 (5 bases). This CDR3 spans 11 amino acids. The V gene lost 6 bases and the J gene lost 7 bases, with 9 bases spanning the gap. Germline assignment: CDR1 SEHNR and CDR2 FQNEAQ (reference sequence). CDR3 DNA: TGTGCCAGCAGGCGACAGCGTGAAGCTTTCTTT. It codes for CASRRQREAFF.

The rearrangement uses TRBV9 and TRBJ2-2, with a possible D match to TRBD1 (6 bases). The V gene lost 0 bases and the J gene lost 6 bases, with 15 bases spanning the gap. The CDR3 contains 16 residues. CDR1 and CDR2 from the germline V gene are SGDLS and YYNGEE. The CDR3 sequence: CASSVALRGEAGELFF. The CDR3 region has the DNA TGTGCCAGCAGCGTAGCTCTCAGGGGAGAAGCCGGGGAGCTGTTTTTT.

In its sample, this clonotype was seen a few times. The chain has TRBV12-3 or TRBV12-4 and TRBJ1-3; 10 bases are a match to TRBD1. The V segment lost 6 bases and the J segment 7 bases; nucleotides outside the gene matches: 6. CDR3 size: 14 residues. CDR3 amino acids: CASSLGQGTNTIYF. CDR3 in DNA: TGTGCCAGCAGCCTGGGACAGGGGACGAACACCATATATTTT.